Included here is one T cell receptor (beta chain) sequence, with context. The clone's antigen remains unknown. No base-level quality is on record; no much larger clone is a single base apart. V loses 0 bases, J loses 1 base, and the germline ends lie 10 bases apart. The germline V gene supplies CDR1 SGHRS and CDR2 YFSETQ. The CDR3, cysteine through phenylalanine, is 16 amino acids long. The retained sequence is limited to the CDR3, 48 bases, with the frame set at the first base. The data were taken from a study of T cell repertoires in cytomegalovirus infection (dated by TCRdb to about 2019). About the study as a whole: The HLA type of each donor mattered for the analysis, because public TCR beta signatures pointed to carriage of CMV infection along with the matching HLA type.

Sequencing relied on an Illumina HiSeq 1500. TCRdb redid the processing of the public reads, applying fastp at Q25 and MiXCR, and retained in-frame beta chains. Rows are unified per CDR3 protein, each entry keeping the most common DNA and genes. The sample yields fewer than 350,000 distinct CDR3 sequences; 8% to 9.5% were counted once. The ten most abundant clones make up 3.5% to 4.5% of the sample. General findings and caveats noted by the study authors: The ex vivo response was dominated by HLA-C-restricted CMV-specific TCR beta clonotypes, and the single most frequent clonotype in two of eight donors was supplied by these HLA-C-restricted clonotypes. Carriers of CMV infection plus the relevant HLA type were discriminated by the cumulative frequency of public TCR beta family members in the study cohort and in an independent 352-donor cohort.

The sample was PBMCs. The chain is encoded by TRBV5-1 joined to TRBJ2-2; 6 matching bases give a weak D call of TRBD2. The clonotype was recovered from a human donor in good health (CMV status not recorded). Some clones in this sample may be carry-over from other donors' samples. The CDR3 protein: CASSLAPAGNTGELFF. The sequenced DNA is TGCGCCAGCAGCTTGGCCCCAGCGGGGAACACCGGGGAGCTGTTTTTT.